This is a list of T cell receptor beta chains from one sample in a study of T cells in pancreatic ductal adenocarcinoma. Assay: immunoSEQ multiplex PCR; the TCRdb copy retains only in-frame clones and omits some. The data contain over 85,000 clones, around 96% of them seen just once; the ten biggest clones take up roughly 3%. The sequenced material came from PBMCs. These TCRs come from a human donor with pancreatic ductal adenocarcinoma. The CDR3 runs from the conserved cysteine through the conserved F or W. A D gene is named only where the DNA matches it firmly. Clone size, where shown, is once, few, many, or a class for clones that have expanded.

size: NA; V: TRBV5-5; length: 13; J: TRBJ2-5; D: NA; CDR3: CASSLALQETQYF
size: NA; V: TRBV2; length: 12; J: TRBJ1-1; D: NA; CDR3: CASWEEGWKAFF
size: once; V: TRBV19; length: 15; J: TRBJ2-5; D: TRBD1; CDR3: CASSNTGGWQETQYF
size: NA; V: TRBV7-2; length: 14; J: TRBJ2-1; D: NA; CDR3: CASASQGGHNEQFF
size: NA; V: TRBV4-1; length: 18; J: TRBJ2-1; D: TRBD2; CDR3: CASSQGGSGSGPYNEQFF
size: NA; V: TRBV19; length: 13; J: TRBJ2-1; D: NA; CDR3: CASSSPLVIEQFF
size: NA; V: TRBV5-4; length: 16; J: TRBJ2-7; D: TRBD1; CDR3: CASSRGQGRYPYEQYF
size: NA; V: TRBV19; length: 19; J: TRBJ2-2; D: TRBD1; CDR3: CASSIDGTGGAGNTGELFF
size: once; V: TRBV13; length: 15; J: TRBJ2-2; D: TRBD2; CDR3: CASGRLAALTGELFF
size: NA; V: TRBV7-2; length: 12; J: TRBJ2-7; D: NA; CDR3: CASSLPPLEQYF
size: NA; V: TRBV5-1; length: 15; J: TRBJ2-7; D: NA; CDR3: CASSLGVARRGEQYF
size: once; V: TRBV5-6; length: 17; J: TRBJ2-2; D: TRBD2; CDR3: CASSLSGGRAWTGELFF
size: once; V: TRBV2; length: 13; J: TRBJ1-5; D: NA; CDR3: CASSVYSNQPQHF
size: NA; V: TRBV7-9; length: 15; J: TRBJ2-7; D: TRBD2; CDR3: CASSLTTSGSYEQYF
size: NA; V: TRBV10-3; length: 13; J: TRBJ1-3; D: NA; CDR3: CAIGDISGNTIYF
size: NA; V: TRBV2; length: 13; J: TRBJ1-1; D: NA; CDR3: CASSEELEFEAFF
size: NA; V: TRBV29-1; length: 13; J: TRBJ2-7; D: NA; CDR3: CSVEVAASYEQYF
size: NA; V: TRBV7-2; length: 13; J: TRBJ2-1; D: NA; CDR3: CASSLGESVEQFF
size: NA; V: TRBV4-1; length: 16; J: TRBJ2-1; D: TRBD2; CDR3: CASSQTSGRGFDEQFF
size: NA; V: TRBV7-3; length: 15; J: TRBJ2-2; D: TRBD1; CDR3: CASSLNGQGIGELFF
size: NA; V: TRBV11-1; length: 12; J: TRBJ2-1; D: NA; CDR3: CASASGYNEQFF
size: NA; V: TRBV7-7; length: 15; J: TRBJ2-7; D: TRBD1; CDR3: CASSLGQGLAYEQYF
size: NA; V: TRBV5-4; length: 15; J: TRBJ2-2; D: NA; CDR3: CASRLGDRNTGELFF
size: NA; V: TRBV18; length: 15; J: TRBJ2-7; D: TRBD2; CDR3: CASSRSSGKTYEQYF
size: NA; V: TRBV28; length: 14; J: TRBJ2-7; D: NA; CDR3: CASTPRQTRDEQYF
size: NA; V: TRBV7-8; length: 16; J: TRBJ2-2; D: TRBD2; CDR3: CASSPGLAANTGELFF
size: NA; V: TRBV7-2; length: 14; J: TRBJ2-7; D: NA; CDR3: CASSLFPGSYEQYF
size: NA; V: TRBV5-1; length: 14; J: TRBJ2-7; D: TRBD2; CDR3: CASSLAGEGYEQYF
size: NA; V: TRBV18; length: 16; J: TRBJ2-5; D: NA; CDR3: CASSPRVNRGQETQYF
size: NA; V: TRBV10-2; length: 16; J: TRBJ1-2; D: TRBD1; CDR3: CASSKGQGKSNYGYTF
size: NA; V: TRBV5-4; length: 12; J: TRBJ2-5; D: NA; CDR3: CASTARGETQYF
size: NA; V: TRBV7-3; length: 14; J: TRBJ2-7; D: NA; CDR3: CASSPTGGPYEQYF
size: NA; V: TRBV29-1; length: 15; J: TRBJ2-1; D: TRBD2; CDR3: CSVENPSGYYNEQFF
size: NA; V: TRBV5-1; length: 15; J: TRBJ2-1; D: TRBD2; CDR3: CASTGEREIGNEQFF
size: NA; V: TRBV5-6; length: 14; J: TRBJ2-1; D: NA; CDR3: CASMHPSSYNEQFF
size: once; V: TRBV18; length: 15; J: TRBJ2-2; D: NA; CDR3: CASSPRQDATGELFF
size: once; V: TRBV9; length: 14; J: TRBJ2-3; D: NA; CDR3: CASSSTSRADTQYF
size: NA; V: TRBV27; length: 17; J: TRBJ2-2; D: TRBD2; CDR3: CASSLESGRAVTGELFF
size: NA; V: TRBV19; length: 14; J: TRBJ2-2; D: NA; CDR3: CASSIGMRAGELFF
size: once; V: TRBV29-1; length: 11; J: TRBJ1-1; D: NA; CDR3: CSVARSTEAFF
size: NA; V: TRBV19; length: 15; J: TRBJ2-7; D: TRBD1; CDR3: CASSISGTGTYEQYF
size: NA; V: TRBV2; length: 13; J: TRBJ1-1; D: NA; CDR3: CASRTVMNTEAFF
size: NA; V: TRBV4-1; length: 15; J: TRBJ2-1; D: TRBD2; CDR3: CASSHPAGSYNEQFF